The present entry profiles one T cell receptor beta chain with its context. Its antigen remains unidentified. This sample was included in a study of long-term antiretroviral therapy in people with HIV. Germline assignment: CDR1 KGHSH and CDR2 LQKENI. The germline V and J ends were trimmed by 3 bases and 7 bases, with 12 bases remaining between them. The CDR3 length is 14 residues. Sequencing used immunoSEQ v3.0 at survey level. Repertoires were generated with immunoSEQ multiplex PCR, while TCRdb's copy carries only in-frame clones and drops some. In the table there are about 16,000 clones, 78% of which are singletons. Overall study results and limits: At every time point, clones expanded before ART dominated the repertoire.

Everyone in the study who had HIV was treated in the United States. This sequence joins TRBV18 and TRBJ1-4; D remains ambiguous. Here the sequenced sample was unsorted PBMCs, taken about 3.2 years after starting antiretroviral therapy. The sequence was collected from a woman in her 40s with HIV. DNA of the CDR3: TGTGCCAGCTCACCTCCCGACGGGCCTGAAAAACTGTTTTTT. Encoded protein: CASSPPDGPEKLFF.